These 25 T cell receptor beta chains came from one sample sequenced in a study of T-cell reconstitution after alpha-beta-depleted transplantation in children. A library of TCRbeta sequences, prepared with unique molecular identifiers, was generated. TCRdb re-called the PCR reads with MiXCR, one entry per CDR3 protein. The sample lists around 480,000 distinct CDR3 sequences, 32% occurring once. The sequenced sample was PBMCs from the stem cell graft donor, obtained from the stem cell graft. These receptors were obtained from a human donor who donated a stem cell graft to a child with aplastic anemia.

In its sample, this clonotype was seen a few times. The chain has TRBV29-1 and TRBJ2-1; weak D call: TRBD2 (5 bases). V lost 4 bases to trimming and J lost 6 bases, with 19 bases between them. The CDR3 length is 15 residues. Looked up from germline, CDR1 is SQVTM and CDR2 is ANQGSEA. The CDR3 DNA reads TGCAGCGTTGCCTGGACTCACAAAAATGGCAATGAGCAGTTCTTC. Translating it yields CSVAWTHKNGNEQFF.

This sequence joins TRBV12-3 or TRBV12-4 and TRBJ1-5; TRBD1 matches at 7 bases. The length of the CDR3 is 16 residues. V was clipped by 5 bases and J by 10 bases; unmatched bases: 17. The DNA for the CDR3 is TGTGCCAGCAGTCTCCGACTGCCTTCAGACAGGGAACCCCAGCATTTT. Translation: CASSLRLPSDREPQHF.

This clonotype appeared a few times. This CDR3 reads CASSPDRGLVGGYTF. CDR3 DNA: TGTGCCAGCAGCCCCGACAGGGGGCTGGTTGGTGGCTACACCTTC. This chain connects TRBV7-9 to TRBJ1-2; 10 nucleotides match TRBD1. The CDR3 totals 15 residues. Trimming took 5 bases from V and 7 from J; bases not matched to a gene: 10. Germline V CDR1 and CDR2: SEHNR, FQNEAQ (reference sequence).

The chain uses TRBV5-1 and TRBJ2-3, with D unresolved. This CDR3 has 14 residues. V shed 0 bases and J shed 3 bases, with 8 bases lying between them. Germline CDR1 is SGHRS and CDR2 is YFSETQ. The CDR3 loop is CASSLALETDTQYF. In DNA, the CDR3 is TGCGCCAGCAGCTTGGCCTTAGAGACAGATACGCAGTATTTT.

This clonotype was seen only once. The rearrangement joins TRBV7-9 to TRBJ1-1; D gene ambiguous. Germline-derived CDR1 and CDR2 are SEHNR and FQNEAQ (reference sequence). CDR3 size: 13 residues. The V end lost 5 bases, the J end lost 4 bases, and 11 bases lay between the germline ends. CDR3 sequence reads: CASSPPGFTEAFF. In nucleotides, the CDR3 is TGTGCCAGCAGCCCCCCAGGTTTCACTGAAGCTTTCTTT.

This chain uses TRBV6-5 with TRBJ1-4; D unresolved. Trimming cost V 4 bases and J 2 bases, with 8 bases left between them. This CDR3 is 14 amino acids long. CDR1 is MNHEY, CDR2 SVGAGI, per germline. The CDR3 spells CASSSTRTNEKLFF. For the CDR3, the DNA is TGTGCCAGCAGTTCAACAAGGACTAATGAAAAACTGTTTTTT.

This clonotype was recorded a few times. V and J are TRBV20-1 and TRBJ2-3; D is uncertain. Trimming cost V 0 bases and J 6 bases, with 13 bases left between them. Germline V CDR1 and CDR2: DFQATT, SNEGSKA (reference sequence). The CDR3 covers 14 residues. The CDR3 spells CSARDPSYPDTQYF. The CDR3 DNA is TGCAGTGCTAGAGATCCGTCCTACCCGGATACGCAGTATTTT.

The rearrangement joins TRBV20-1 to TRBJ1-2; D is unresolved. Germline V gene sequence: CDR1 DFQATT, CDR2 SNEGSKA (reference sequence). V was pared by 3 bases and J by 6 bases, with 14 bases between. This CDR3 is built from 13 residues. The chain's CDR3 is CSASEGVADGYTF. Here the CDR3 DNA reads TGCAGTGCTAGCGAGGGAGTCGCGGATGGCTACACCTTC.

The V and J genes are TRBV4-1 and TRBJ1-2, with 9 bases aligning to TRBD1. Trimming at V came to 4 bases and at J to 4 bases, leaving 7 bases not matched to a gene. The CDR3 covers 15 residues. The germline V gene has CDR1 MGHRA and CDR2 YSYEKL. CDR3 amino acids: CASSPDRGLSYGYTF. The DNA for the CDR3 is TGCGCCAGCAGCCCGGACAGGGGATTATCCTATGGCTACACCTTC.

The genes are TRBV18 and TRBJ2-2; D call uncertain. Trimming took off 0 bases at V and 0 bases at J, with 5 bases between the two ends. This CDR3 contains 15 residues. The germline gives CDR1 KGHSH, CDR2 LQKENI. The CDR3 region has the DNA TGTGCCAGCTCACCACCTAATGCGAACACCGGGGAGCTGTTTTTT. It translates to CASSPPNANTGELFF. The full variable domain, with the rest looked up from reference TRBV18 and TRBJ2-2, is NAGVMQNPRHLVRRRGQEARLRCSPMKGHSHVYWYRQLPEEGLKFMVYLQKENIIDESGMPKERFSAEFPKEGPSILRIQQVVRGDSAAYFCASSPPNANTGELFFGEGSRLTVL.

J is TRBJ2-3 and V is TRBV12-3 or TRBV12-4; maybe TRBD1 (6 bases). V lost 6 bases and J lost 3, with 7 bases in between. This CDR3 region has 12 residues. CDR3 sequence: CASRQGTDTQYF. Here the CDR3 DNA reads TGTGCCAGCAGACAGGGAACAGATACGCAGTATTTT.

The chain employs TRBV7-2 and TRBJ2-4; 7 nucleotides match TRBD1. The germline gives CDR1 SGHTA, CDR2 FQGNSA. The CDR3 contains 16 residues. The V and J ends lost 3 bases and 0 bases, in that order; junction bases with no gene match: 5. The CDR3 loop reads CASSFAGGLAKNIQYF. CDR3 bases: TGTGCCAGCAGCTTTGCAGGGGGTCTAGCCAAAAACATTCAGTACTTC.

This chain connects TRBV6-1 to TRBJ1-1, with D tentatively TRBD1 (6 bases). The V end lost 6 bases, the J end lost 1 base, and 12 bases lay between the germline ends. This CDR3 contains 14 residues. Per the germline V gene, CDR1 is MNHNS and CDR2 is SASEGT. The DNA for the CDR3 is TGTGCCAGCAGGACCCTACAGGGGAACACTGAAGCTTTCTTT. Translation: CASRTLQGNTEAFF.

A few counts support this clonotype. The chain uses TRBV20-1 and TRBJ2-7; D unresolved. The CDR3 runs to 14 residues. V gave up 6 bases and J gave up 2 bases, with 17 bases separating them. Germline CDR1 reads DFQATT; CDR2 reads SNEGSKA (reference sequence). The CDR3 spells CSAPTSWLAYEQYF. In DNA, the CDR3 is TGCAGTGCACCGACCTCCTGGCTCGCCTACGAGCAGTACTTC.

V is TRBV19 and J is TRBJ2-7; tentative D call: TRBD2 (7 bases). Trimming removed 3 bases from V and 0 bases from J, with 9 bases in between. The CDR3 is 14 amino acids. The V gene's germline CDR1 is LNHDA and CDR2 SQIVND (reference sequence). CDR3 loop: CASSMGGLSYEQYF. As DNA, the CDR3 is TGTGCCAGTAGTATGGGGGGGCTCTCCTACGAGCAGTACTTC.

This clonotype was observed a few times. The V and J genes are TRBV28 and TRBJ1-5; unclear D gene. The germline V gene has CDR1 MDHEN and CDR2 SYDVKM. This CDR3 has 11 amino acids. Trimming removed 9 bases at V and 5 bases at J, with 8 bases between. The CDR3 DNA reads TGTGCCAGTACGACCGATCAGCCCCAGCATTTT. Translated: CASTTDQPQHF.

The sample holds a few counts of this clonotype. This chain joins TRBV6-2 or TRBV6-3 and TRBJ2-3, with D perhaps TRBD1 or TRBD2 (5 bases each). The CDR3 length is 19 residues. Looked up from germline, CDR1 is MNHEY and CDR2 is SVGEGT. V gave up 6 bases and J gave up 1 base, with 26 bases separating them. The CDR3 DNA sequence: TGTGCCAGCAGGAAACTTTTCCCGGGACGACCTCGTGGCACAGATACGCAGTATTTT. Translation gives CASRKLFPGRPRGTDTQYF.

The rearrangement links TRBV6-2 or TRBV6-3 to TRBJ1-5; D possibly corresponds to TRBD1 (6 bases). Trimming shortened V by 7 bases and J by 7 bases, and 17 bases separated the two germline ends. CDR1 is MNHEY and CDR2 is SVGEGT in the germline V gene. CDR3 length equals 14 residues. Here the CDR3 DNA reads TGTGCCAGCACTCAATCTGGGGGGCGACAGCCCCAGCATTTT. Amino acids: CASTQSGGRQPQHF.

In this sample, this clonotype turned up a few times. The gene calls are TRBV25-1 and TRBJ2-1, with D unclear. CDR1 and CDR2 (germline): MGHDK, SYGVNS. V was cut by 6 bases and J by 8 bases, with 8 bases left in between. The CDR3 sequence is 11 residues long. CDR3 DNA sequence: TGTGCCAGCAGCCACCTCTATGAGCAGTTCTTC. Residues: CASSHLYEQFF. Drawing the rest from reference TRBV25-1 and TRBJ2-1, the complete variable domain is EADIYQTPRYLVIGTGKKITLECSQTMGHDKMYWYQQDPGMELHLIHYSYGVNSTEKGDLSSESTVSRIRTEHFPLTLESARPSHTSQYLCASSHLYEQFFGPGTRLTVL.

This chain uses TRBV19 with TRBJ2-5; tentatively, D is TRBD1 or TRBD2 (7 bases each). Germline CDR1 is LNHDA and CDR2 is SQIVND (reference sequence). This CDR3 is 13 amino acids long. V lost 5 bases, J lost 5 bases, and 12 bases lay in between. The chain's CDR3 is CASSAQGGETQYF. Written as DNA, the CDR3 is TGTGCCAGTAGTGCTCAGGGGGGGGAGACCCAGTACTTC.

This clonotype was recorded a few times. The chain has TRBV7-2 and TRBJ1-3; D remains unclear. This CDR3 region has 16 residues. Trimming stripped 1 base from V and 6 bases from J, with 16 bases between. From germline, CDR1 is SGHTA and CDR2 FQGNSA. Here the CDR3 reads CASSLVGRTDLNTIYF. In DNA, the CDR3 is TGTGCCAGCAGCTTAGTAGGCAGGACTGATTTAAACACCATATATTTT.

As DNA, the CDR3 is TGTGCCACCAGTGATTTGCGGCGGGGGGACACTGAAGCTTTCTTT. This sequence encodes CATSDLRRGDTEAFF. The rearrangement uses TRBV24-1 and TRBJ1-1, with a weak D call TRBD1 (5 bases). The V end lost 0 bases, the J end lost 3 bases, and 10 bases lay between the germline ends. The CDR3 has 15 amino acids. Per the germline V gene, CDR1 is KGHDR and CDR2 is SFDVKD.

The table lists this clonotype with many counts. The chain is built from TRBV13 and TRBJ1-2; unclear D gene. The CDR3 totals 13 residues. Germline CDR1 and CDR2: PRHDT and FYEKMQ (reference sequence). V dropped 0 bases and J dropped 4 bases, with 6 bases sitting between them. In DNA, the CDR3 is TGTGCCAGCAGCTTAGGACAGCTCTATGGCTACACCTTC. Its protein product is CASSLGQLYGYTF.

This clonotype has a handful of counts. The chain uses TRBV7-2 and TRBJ1-5, with 7 bases aligning to TRBD1. Germline V CDR1 and CDR2: SGHTA, FQGNSA. J gave up 4 bases and V 8 bases, and 8 bases lay outside the gene matches. The CDR3 loop spans 14 amino acids. In DNA form, the CDR3 reads TGTGCCAGCGGACGACAGGGAGCAAATCAGCCCCAGCATTTT. Amino acid sequence: CASGRQGANQPQHF. The variable domain in full, completed from reference TRBV7-2 and TRBJ1-5, reads GAGVSQSPSNKVTEKGKDVELRCDPISGHTALYWYRQSLGQGLEFLIYFQGNSAPDKSGLPSDRFSAERTGGSVSTLTIQRTQQEDSAVYLCASGRQGANQPQHFGDGTRLSIL.

In its sample, this clonotype was seen a few times. This chain connects TRBV4-3 to TRBJ2-3; 8 nucleotides align to TRBD2. The germline CDR1 and CDR2 sequences are LGHNA and YSLEER. V gave up 1 base and J gave up 4 bases; unmatched junction bases: 7. CDR3 length: 16 residues. CDR3 sequence reads: CASSQAPSGSADTQYF. The DNA of the CDR3 is TGCGCCAGCAGCCAAGCCCCGAGCGGGAGTGCAGATACGCAGTATTTT.